The next 25 T cell receptor beta chains were all read from a single sample in a study of identical twins. TCRdb passed the 5' RACE reads through MiXCR, listing each CDR3 protein once. The sample lists roughly 350,000 distinct CDR3 sequences; about 10% were seen once. The specimen sequenced was naive T cells sorted from blood. Every receptor here comes from a woman aged 50 to 65 in good health.

This clonotype was seen repeatedly, ten times or more. V and J are TRBV10-3 and TRBJ2-5; 9 nucleotides line up with TRBD2. Trimming took 6 bases from V and 1 from J; bases not matched to a gene: 3. The germline V gene has CDR1 ENHRY and CDR2 SYGVKD. The CDR3 length is 14 residues. For the CDR3, the DNA is TGTGCCATCAGCCCTAGCGGGGTCCAAGAGACCCAGTACTTC. This sequence encodes CAISPSGVQETQYF.

This chain joins TRBV7-8 and TRBJ2-5; D is perhaps TRBD1 (6 bases). V gave up 2 bases and J gave up 4 bases, with 11 bases separating them. The CDR3 is 14 amino acids. Germline CDR1 SGHVS, CDR2 FQNEAQ. This CDR3 reads CASSLNVGAETQYF. The CDR3 DNA reads TGTGCCAGCAGCTTAAATGTGGGGGCAGAGACCCAGTACTTC.

This clonotype was observed a handful of times. The chain has TRBV29-1 and TRBJ1-1, with D tentatively TRBD1 (5 bases). V was trimmed by 7 bases and J by 1 base, leaving 10 bases between them. The CDR3 consists of 12 residues. Germline CDR1 and CDR2: SQVTM and ANQGSEA. The CDR3 region is CSGGTANTEAFF. The CDR3 bases are TGCAGCGGGGGGACGGCGAACACTGAAGCTTTCTTT.

There are a few counts of this clonotype. This chain uses TRBV20-1 with TRBJ2-1; D may be TRBD1 or TRBD2 (5 bases each). From germline, CDR1 is DFQATT and CDR2 SNEGSKA (reference sequence). The V gene lost 4 bases and the J gene lost 8 bases, with 18 bases spanning the gap. The CDR3 loop spans 14 amino acids. The CDR3 sequence is CSAIPEGQGDEQFF. CDR3 coding DNA: TGCAGTGCTATCCCCGAGGGCCAGGGAGATGAGCAGTTCTTC.

This clonotype came up a few times. The rearrangement uses TRBV9 and TRBJ2-2; D not certain. The germline V gene encodes CDR1 SGDLS and CDR2 YYNGEE. V was clipped by 3 bases and J by 8 bases, with 11 bases between them. The CDR3 is made up of 13 amino acids. This CDR3 reads CASSEVIGGELFF. The CDR3 nucleotides are TGTGCCAGCAGCGAGGTAATCGGTGGGGAGCTGTTTTTT. Filled out from reference TRBV9 and TRBJ2-2, the complete variable domain reads DSGVTQTPKHLITATGQRVTLRCSPRSGDLSVYWYQQSLDQGLQFLIQYYNGEERAKGNILERFSAQQFPDLHSELNLSSLELGDSALYFCASSEVIGGELFFGEGSRLTVL.

This clonotype was detected many times. V and J are TRBV5-1 and TRBJ2-7; D remains unclear. V was pared by 0 bases and J by 2 bases, with 15 bases between. CDR3 length: 16 amino acids. From germline, CDR1 is SGHRS and CDR2 YFSETQ. The CDR3 region has the DNA TGCGCCAGCAGCTTGGGGTCATCTCGTTTGGCCTACGAGCAGTACTTC. This translates into CASSLGSSRLAYEQYF.

About this clonotype itself: This may be a read error: a much more frequent sequence differs by one nucleotide. V usage is TRBV12-3 or TRBV12-4 and J usage is TRBJ2-5; D possibly matches TRBD1 or TRBD2 (6 bases each). The CDR3 extends over 13 amino acids. Trimming shortened V by 6 bases and J by 9 bases, and 17 bases separated the two germline ends. The CDR3 DNA sequence: TGTGCCAGCAGCTTTGGGGGGCGTGAGGCCCAGTACTTC. Protein product: CASSFGGREAQYF.

There are a few counts of this clonotype. The rearrangement links TRBV14 to TRBJ2-5, with 8 bases aligning to TRBD1. Germline V gene data show CDR1 as SGHDN and CDR2 as FVKESK. The V gene end was trimmed by 1 base and the J gene end by 4 bases; junction bases not matched to a gene: 11. This CDR3 has 17 amino acids. The CDR3 protein is CASSQGKTGVMRETQYF. CDR3 nucleotide sequence: TGTGCCAGCAGCCAAGGAAAGACAGGGGTGATGAGAGAGACCCAGTACTTC.

This clonotype was detected many times. The V gene is TRBV11-2, the J gene TRBJ2-7, with D uncertain. The V gene lost 3 bases and the J gene lost 3 bases, with 9 bases spanning the gap. Germline V CDR1 and CDR2: SGHAT, FQNNGV. CDR3 length: 13 residues. The CDR3 nucleotides are TGTGCCAGCAGCTTGGGTCAGGTCTACGAGCAGTACTTC. The encoded protein is CASSLGQVYEQYF.

V usage is TRBV6-4 and J usage is TRBJ1-5, with D uncertain. The germline V gene encodes CDR1 MRHNA and CDR2 SNTAGT. This CDR3 is built from 13 residues. The V end was cut by 4 bases, the J end by 5 bases, with 9 bases between. The CDR3 loop reads CASSAERDQPQHF. The CDR3 nucleotides read TGTGCCAGCAGTGCGGAGCGTGATCAGCCCCAGCATTTT.

This clonotype was seen a few times. CDR3 in amino acids: CASSQRESYEQYF. The CDR3 DNA follows: TGCGCCAGCAGCCAACGGGAGTCCTACGAGCAGTACTTC. The chain employs TRBV4-1 and TRBJ2-7, with D possibly being TRBD2 (6 bases). V dropped 2 bases and J dropped 1 base, with 6 bases sitting between them. Germline V gene data show CDR1 as MGHRA and CDR2 as YSYEKL. This CDR3 spans 13 amino acids.

Ten or more counts support this clonotype. This sequence joins TRBV12-3 or TRBV12-4 and TRBJ2-1; D is undetermined. The CDR3 consists of 11 residues. V shed 3 bases and J shed 9 bases, with 6 bases lying between them. The CDR3 is CASSFLLEQFF. CDR3 in DNA: TGTGCCAGCAGTTTTCTCCTTGAGCAGTTCTTC.

This clonotype appeared many times. The gene calls are TRBV7-9 and TRBJ2-7, with TRBD1 as a possible D gene (5 bases). This CDR3 is 16 amino acids long. V was clipped by 5 bases and J by 4 bases, with 21 bases between them. CDR1 SEHNR and CDR2 FQNEAQ come from the germline V gene (reference sequence). CDR3 sequence: CASSLSTALSFYEQYF. CDR3 nucleotide sequence: TGTGCCAGCAGCCTCTCGACAGCGTTGAGCTTTTACGAGCAGTACTTC.

This clonotype was observed a handful of times. This chain uses TRBV19 with TRBJ2-3; 12 bases line up with TRBD2. CDR3 length: 16 residues. The germline V gene has CDR1 LNHDA and CDR2 SQIVND (reference sequence). V shed 6 bases, J shed 4 bases, and the junction held 8 bases outside the gene matches. This CDR3 is CASSNLLAGGADTQYF. In nucleotides, the CDR3 is TGTGCCAGTAGCAATCTTCTAGCGGGAGGGGCAGATACGCAGTATTTT.

This clonotype was observed at least ten times. The genes are TRBV5-1 and TRBJ1-1, with TRBD1 identical over 8 bases. Germline values: CDR1 SGHRS, CDR2 YFSETQ. The CDR3 is made up of 14 amino acids. Trimming at V came to 0 bases and at J to 7 bases, leaving 5 bases not matched to a gene. The CDR3 region has the DNA TGCGCCAGCAGCTTGGTGACAGGGGACCTTGAAGCTTTCTTT. Its protein is CASSLVTGDLEAFF.

The table lists this clonotype with a few counts. The rearrangement uses TRBV4-1 and TRBJ2-3, with TRBD2 matching over 9 bases. Germline V gene sequence: CDR1 MGHRA, CDR2 YSYEKL. CDR3 size: 14 residues. V gave up 4 bases and J gave up 1 base; unmatched junction bases: 0. The CDR3 region has the DNA TGCGCCAGCAGCCGGACTAGCGGCACAGATACGCAGTATTTT. Its translation: CASSRTSGTDTQYF.

This clonotype has just a few counts. This sequence joins TRBV28 and TRBJ2-2; TRBD2 aligns across 12 bases. The V gene end was trimmed by 2 bases and the J gene end by 6 bases; junction bases not matched to a gene: 7. Germline V CDR1 and CDR2: MDHEN, SYDVKM. The length of the CDR3 is 17 residues. CDR3 sequence: CASSLPSGLAGSGELFF. Written as DNA, the CDR3 is TGTGCCAGCAGTTTACCTTCCGGACTAGCGGGGTCCGGGGAGCTGTTTTTT.

This clonotype has just a few counts. The V call is TRBV20-1, the J call TRBJ1-2; weak D call: TRBD1 (6 bases). The CDR3 has 14 residues. V was cut by 6 bases and J by 4 bases, with 18 bases left in between. CDR1 DFQATT and CDR2 SNEGSKA come from the germline V gene (reference sequence). CDR3 nucleotides: TGCAGTGCGCCCAAGGGGGGCGCCGGCTATGGCTACACCTTC. Its translation: CSAPKGGAGYGYTF.

This clonotype was picked up many times. This chain uses TRBV6-5 with TRBJ2-1; D not resolved. There are 13 residues in the CDR3. CDR1 is MNHEY, CDR2 SVGAGI, per germline. The V end was cut by 0 bases, the J end by 9 bases, with 9 bases between. Here the CDR3 reads CASSYSSWGEQFF. The CDR3 DNA is TGTGCCAGCAGTTACTCGAGTTGGGGTGAGCAGTTCTTC.

The V and J genes are TRBV5-5 and TRBJ1-1; D possibly corresponds to TRBD1 (5 bases). V shed 0 bases and J shed 9 bases, with 15 bases lying between them. Germline V gives CDR1 SGHKS, CDR2 YYEKEE (reference sequence). This CDR3 comprises 14 residues. The CDR3 loop is CASSLAWGPEQAFF. The CDR3 DNA reads as TGTGCCAGCAGCTTGGCCTGGGGCCCGGAGCAAGCTTTCTTT. The full variable domain, rest sourced from reference TRBV5-5 and TRBJ1-1, is DAGVTQSPTHLIKTRGQQVTLRCSPISGHKSVSWYQQVLGQGPQFIFQYYEKEERGRGNFPDRFSARQFPNYSSELNVNALLLGDSALYLCASSLAWGPEQAFFGQGTRLTVV.

This clonotype was seen many times. V is TRBV29-1 and J is TRBJ2-1; 9 positions match TRBD2. CDR1 and CDR2 (germline): SQVTM, ANQGSEA. The V segment lost 4 bases and the J segment 1 base; nucleotides outside the gene matches: 8. The CDR3 has 16 residues. The CDR3 DNA reads TGCAGCGTTGTCCGACTAGCGGCCTTATCCTACAATGAGCAGTTCTTC. This codes for CSVVRLAALSYNEQFF.

This chain's CDR3 is CASSNPVAGVVDEQFF. In DNA form, the CDR3 reads TGTGCCAGCAGTAACCCAGTGGCGGGAGTAGTCGATGAGCAGTTCTTC. The V call is TRBV6-6, the J call TRBJ2-1; TRBD2 matches at 7 bases. The trim removed 5 bases at V and 8 bases at J, leaving 15 bases unmatched. This CDR3 spans 16 amino acids. Germline CDR1 is MNHNY and CDR2 is SVGAGI (reference sequence).

This clonotype was recorded a few times. The chain recombines TRBV3-1 with TRBJ1-6; TRBD1 might be the D (6 bases). Trimming removed 4 bases from V and 9 bases from J, with 10 bases in between. The CDR3 is 13 amino acids. Germline values: CDR1 LGHDT, CDR2 YNNKEL (reference sequence). CDR3 region: CASSPTGTSPLHF. The CDR3 nucleotides are TGTGCCAGCAGCCCTACAGGGACTTCACCCCTCCACTTT.

The J gene is TRBJ2-7, the V gene TRBV7-8; D is unresolved. Trimming shortened V by 5 bases and J by 2 bases, and 16 bases separated the two germline ends. Germline assignment: CDR1 SGHVS and CDR2 FQNEAQ. This CDR3 is built from 15 residues. CDR3: CASSHPERNAYEQYF. The CDR3 coding sequence is TGTGCCAGCAGCCACCCGGAGCGAAACGCCTACGAGCAGTACTTC.

In nucleotides, the CDR3 is TGTGCCAGCAGCTTGGGCCCTAAGAACACTGAAGCTTTCTTT. Translation gives CASSLGPKNTEAFF. This chain uses TRBV5-5 with TRBJ1-1; the D is unclear. V was trimmed by 0 bases and J by 1 base, leaving 7 bases between them. The germline CDR1 and CDR2 sequences are SGHKS and YYEKEE (reference sequence). CDR3 length: 14 amino acids.